The 14 T cell receptor beta chains below were found in one sample sequenced in a study of CD8 T cells in ankylosing spondylitis. TCRdb re-called the 5' RACE reads with MiXCR, one entry per CDR3 protein. The sample shows 30,000 to 35,000 distinct CDR3 sequences, less than 40% of them seen only once. Sequencing input: synovial fluid, either unsorted or a sorted T cell fraction (not recorded which). The source is a male donor with ankylosing spondylitis.

Only a few counts were recorded for this clonotype. The chain is built from TRBV7-9 and TRBJ2-7; 7 bases map to TRBD2. Germline V CDR1 and CDR2: SEHNR, FQNEAQ (reference sequence). V shed 2 bases, J shed 5 bases, and the junction held 6 bases outside the gene matches. The CDR3 sequence is 14 residues long. The DNA for the CDR3 is TGTGCCAGCAGCTTATCGGTAGGGAGGGACGAGCAGTACGTC. This encodes CASSLSVGRDEQYV.

The rearrangement links TRBV20-1 to TRBJ2-3; D may be TRBD2 (5 bases). The V end was cut by 0 bases, the J end by 2 bases, with 9 bases between. The CDR3 contains 14 residues. CDR1 and CDR2 (germline): DFQATT, SNEGSKA (reference sequence). The CDR3 region is CSARDDYTTDTQYF. DNA of the CDR3: TGCAGTGCTAGAGATGACTATACCACAGATACGCAGTATTTT.

This clonotype showed up just a few times. The chain couples TRBV21-1 to TRBJ1-2. TRBV21-1 constitutes a pseudogene. This CDR3 is 12 amino acids long. CDR3 loop: CASSLKGVGYTF. CDR3 coding DNA: TGTGCCAGCAGCCTAAAGGGAGTTGGCTACACCTTC.

The chain employs TRBV4-1 and TRBJ2-1, with 9 bases aligning to TRBD2. The CDR3 has 16 amino acids. Germline CDR1 is MGHRA and CDR2 is YSYEKL. Trimming at V came to 3 bases and at J to 5 bases, leaving 8 bases not matched to a gene. The CDR3: CASSHRIQREDNEQFF. The CDR3 DNA reads as TGCGCCAGCAGCCACCGAATCCAGCGGGAGGACAATGAGCAGTTCTTC.

The chain has TRBV7-9 and TRBJ2-7; no firm D call. The length of the CDR3 is 13 residues. CDR1 SEHNR and CDR2 FQNEAQ come from the germline V gene (reference sequence). Trimming pared 5 bases from V and 3 bases from J, leaving 11 bases between. The CDR3 spells CASSRPFDYEQYV. The CDR3 DNA follows: TGTGCCAGCAGCCGTCCCTTCGACTACGAGCAGTACGTC.

The chain is built from TRBV28 and TRBJ2-1, with a tentative D call TRBD1 (5 bases). Looked up from germline, CDR1 is MDHEN and CDR2 is SYDVKM. Trimming took off 5 bases at V and 0 bases at J, with 11 bases between the two ends. CDR3 size: 15 residues. In DNA, the CDR3 is TGTGCCAGCAGTCACGACAGCTACTCCTACAATGAGCAGTTCTTC. This gives the protein CASSHDSYSYNEQFF.

This clonotype was counted at least ten times. This sequence joins TRBV21-1 and TRBJ1-1; the D call TRBD1 from the table was never checked on the DNA. TRBV21-1 is a documented pseudogene. The CDR3 runs 11 residues. The CDR3 here is CAIQGRTEAFF. CDR3 coding DNA: TGTGCCATCCAGGGAAGGACTGAAGCTTTCTTT.

This clonotype was recorded a few times. The chain employs TRBV7-8 and TRBJ2-7; D ambiguous. CDR3 length: 16 residues. CDR1 SGHVS and CDR2 FQNEAQ come from the germline V gene. V gave up 0 bases and J gave up 1 base, with 13 bases separating them. As DNA, the CDR3 is TGTGCCAGCAGCTTAGCGATGTGGACGCTATCCTACGAGCAGTACTTC. Protein sequence: CASSLAMWTLSYEQYF.

The chain uses TRBV10-3 and TRBJ2-5; D is uncertain. The V end lost 9 bases, the J end lost 0 bases, and 29 bases lay between the germline ends. Germline lookup yields CDR1 ENHRY and CDR2 SYGVKD. This CDR3 is 19 amino acids long. The CDR3 sequence is CAISTAEGRSLRYQETQYF. CDR3 sequence (DNA): TGTGCCATTTCCACCGCGGAAGGGCGATCCTTGAGATACCAAGAGACCCAGTACTTC.

The chain couples TRBV15 to TRBJ2-1; the match to TRBD2 covers 7 bases. Germline V gene data show CDR1 as LNHNV and CDR2 as YYDKDF (reference sequence). The CDR3 runs to 15 residues. Trimming at V came to 6 bases and at J to 3 bases, leaving 8 bases not matched to a gene. This CDR3 is CATSGGRGFYNEQFF. CDR3 bases: TGTGCCACCAGTGGCGGGAGAGGGTTCTACAATGAGCAGTTCTTC.

The gene calls are TRBV20-1 and TRBJ2-1, with D possibly matching TRBD1 (6 bases). Looked up from germline, CDR1 is DFQATT and CDR2 is SNEGSKA (reference sequence). CDR3 length: 15 amino acids. Trimming removed 6 bases from V and 0 bases from J, with 15 bases in between. DNA of the CDR3: TGCAGTGCCAACCCCGAGGGGGTCTCCTACAATGAGCAGTTCTTC. Translating it yields CSANPEGVSYNEQFF.

The chain joins TRBV3-1 to TRBJ2-5, with a tentative D call TRBD1 (5 bases). Trimming pared 1 base from V and 1 base from J, leaving 10 bases between. This CDR3 is built from 15 residues. From germline, CDR1 is LGHDT and CDR2 YNNKEL (reference sequence). The CDR3: CASSQGPGPQETQYF. CDR3 coding DNA: TGTGCCAGCAGCCAAGGGCCAGGGCCCCAAGAGACCCAGTACTTC.

The chain is built from TRBV20-1 and TRBJ2-5; TRBD2 matches at 13 bases. This CDR3 is 16 amino acids long. Germline CDR1 is DFQATT and CDR2 is SNEGSKA (reference sequence). V was pared by 0 bases and J by 3 bases, with 4 bases of the junction left unmatched. CDR3 protein: CSAREALAGGKETQYF. DNA of the CDR3: TGCAGTGCTAGAGAGGCACTAGCGGGAGGGAAAGAGACCCAGTACTTC.

The chain has TRBV6-5 and TRBJ2-7, with 8 positions matching TRBD2. With 4 bases clipped from V and 3 bases from J, the junction kept 2 bases outside the gene matches. This CDR3 is built from 13 residues. Germline V gene lookup returns CDR1 MNHEY and CDR2 SVGAGI. DNA for the CDR3: TGTGCCAGCAGTTCGGGACTAGGCTACGAGCAGTACGTC. Translating it yields CASSSGLGYEQYV.